This T cell receptor beta chain was retrieved from a study of cytomegalovirus exposure and HLA in healthy donors. Per germline, CDR1 MDHEN and CDR2 SYDVKM. The CDR3 spans 14 residues. The germline V and J ends were trimmed by 3 bases and 5 bases, with 13 bases remaining between them. Researchers ran the PCR with 60 Vbeta and 13 Jbeta primers. Sequencing used immunoSEQ multiplex PCR; TCRdb keeps in-frame clones, though not all of them. The sample holds 150,000 to 200,000 clones, 70% to 80% seen once. The clonotype was recovered from a woman in her twenties or thirties in good health and CMV-seropositive. The chain combines TRBV28 with TRBJ1-2, with a weak D call TRBD1 (6 bases). The specimen sequenced was PBMCs. CDR3 nucleotides: TGTGCCAGCAGTTTCCAGGGGAGGGGGTATGGCTACACCTTC. This gives the protein CASSFQGRGYGYTF.